This T cell receptor beta chain is from a study of blood T cells in healthy people across ages. The CDR3 covers 15 residues. From germline, CDR1 is MGHRA and CDR2 YSYEKL. Trimming shortened V by 3 bases and J by 4 bases, and 15 bases separated the two germline ends. It was with a sample-barcoded 5' primer and a J-beta primer mix that a second PCR of roughly 7 to 11 cycles was run. From the 5' RACE reads, TCRdb called clonotypes with MiXCR, one entry per CDR3 protein. The data contain roughly 1 million distinct CDR3 sequences, about 23% of them singletons. In addition, the sample was reused for a study of T cells of mothers and their children.

The TCR was taken from a girl between 2 and 10 years old in good health. This sequence joins TRBV4-1 and TRBJ1-1; tentatively, D is TRBD1 (5 bases). Sequencing was carried out using blood. DNA for the CDR3: TGCGCCAGCAGCCATATACACCAGGGTATCACTGAAGCTTTCTTT. This codes for CASSHIHQGITEAFF.